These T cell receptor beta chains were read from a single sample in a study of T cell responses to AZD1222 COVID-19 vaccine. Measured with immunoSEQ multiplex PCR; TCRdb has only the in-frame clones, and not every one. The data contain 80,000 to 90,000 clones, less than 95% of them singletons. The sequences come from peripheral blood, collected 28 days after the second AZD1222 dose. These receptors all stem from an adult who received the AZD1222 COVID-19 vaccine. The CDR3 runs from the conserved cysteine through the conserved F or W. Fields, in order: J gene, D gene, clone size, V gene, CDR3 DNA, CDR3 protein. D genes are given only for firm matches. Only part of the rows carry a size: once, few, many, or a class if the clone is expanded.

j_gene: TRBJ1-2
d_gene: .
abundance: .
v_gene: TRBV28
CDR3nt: TGTGCTACAATAGGGGGACTTGTCTATGGCTACACCTTC
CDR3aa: CATIGGLVYGYTF

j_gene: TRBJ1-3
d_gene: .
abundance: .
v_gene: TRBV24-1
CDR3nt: TGTGCCACCAGTGATTCCACGGCGGGGGTGATCTCTGGAAACACCATATATTTT
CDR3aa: CATSDSTAGVISGNTIYF

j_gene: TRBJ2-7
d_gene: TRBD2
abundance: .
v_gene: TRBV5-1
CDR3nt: TGCGCCAGCAGCGCGGGACTAGCGGGGGAGTACGAGCAGTACTTC
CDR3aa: CASSAGLAGEYEQYF

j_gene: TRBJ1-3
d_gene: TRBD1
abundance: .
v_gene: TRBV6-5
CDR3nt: TGTGCCAGCAGTTACTCGAAGACAGGGGGAAACACCATATATTTT
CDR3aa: CASSYSKTGGNTIYF

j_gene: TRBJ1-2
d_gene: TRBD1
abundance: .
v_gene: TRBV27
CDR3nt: TGTGCCAGCAGTGGGACAGGGGTTTCTCTAAACTATGGCTACACCTTC
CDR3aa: CASSGTGVSLNYGYTF

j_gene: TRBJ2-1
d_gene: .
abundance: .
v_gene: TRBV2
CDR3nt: TGTGCCAGCAAGAAAACAGGGAATCGGGGCAATGAGCAGTTCTTC
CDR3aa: CASKKTGNRGNEQFF

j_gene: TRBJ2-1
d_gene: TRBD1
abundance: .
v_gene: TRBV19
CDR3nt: TGTGCCAGTAGCAGAGTCGCAGGGGGCTCTTACAATGAGCAGTTCTTC
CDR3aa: CASSRVAGGSYNEQFF

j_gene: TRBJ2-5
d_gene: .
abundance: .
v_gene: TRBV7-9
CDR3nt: TGTGCCAGCAGCGCATGGACAGCGCAAGAGACCCAGTACTTC
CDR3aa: CASSAWTAQETQYF

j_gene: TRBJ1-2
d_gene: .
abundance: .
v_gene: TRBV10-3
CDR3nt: TGTGCCATCAGCGTCGACATGGGCTATGGCTACACCTTC
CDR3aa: CAISVDMGYGYTF

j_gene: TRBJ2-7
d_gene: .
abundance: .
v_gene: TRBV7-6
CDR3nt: TGTGCCAGCAGCCCTCCGGGCCGAATTTACGAGCAGTACTTC
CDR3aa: CASSPPGRIYEQYF

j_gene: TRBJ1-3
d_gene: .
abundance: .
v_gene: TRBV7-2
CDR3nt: TGTGCCAGCAGCAACGGGGGGTTCTCTGGAAACACCATATATTTT
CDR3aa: CASSNGGFSGNTIYF

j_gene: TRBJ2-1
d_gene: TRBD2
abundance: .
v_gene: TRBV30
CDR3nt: TGTGCCCGCCAAAACCCCTCGGGGGGGCCTCGTAATGAGCAGTTCTTC
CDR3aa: CARQNPSGGPRNEQFF

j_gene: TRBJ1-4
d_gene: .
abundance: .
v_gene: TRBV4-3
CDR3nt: TGCGCCAGCAGCCAAGAGGTTCTGGGTCCGGGAACTAATGAAAAACTGTTTTTT
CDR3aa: CASSQEVLGPGTNEKLFF

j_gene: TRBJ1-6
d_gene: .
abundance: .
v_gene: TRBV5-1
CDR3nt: TGCGCCAGCAGCCAGGGTTTGGGGCAGGGCAATTCACCCCTCCACTTT
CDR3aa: CASSQGLGQGNSPLHF

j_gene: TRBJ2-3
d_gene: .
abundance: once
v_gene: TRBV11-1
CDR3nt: TGTGCCAGCAGCTTTTTCGGGGCAGATACGCAGTATTTT
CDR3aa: CASSFFGADTQYF

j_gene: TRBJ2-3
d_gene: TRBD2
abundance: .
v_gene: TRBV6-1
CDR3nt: TGTGCCAGCAGTGAAGCTAGCGGGGGGGCCACAGATACGCAGTATTTT
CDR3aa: CASSEASGGATDTQYF

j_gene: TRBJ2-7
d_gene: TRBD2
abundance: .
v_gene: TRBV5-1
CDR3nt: TGCGCCAGCAGCAAGACTAGCGGGAGCTCCTACGAGCAGTACTTC
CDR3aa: CASSKTSGSSYEQYF

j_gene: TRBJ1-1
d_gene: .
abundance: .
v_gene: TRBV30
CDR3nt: TGTGCCTGGAGCCCAGGCGAGACTGAAGCTTTCTTT
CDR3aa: CAWSPGETEAFF

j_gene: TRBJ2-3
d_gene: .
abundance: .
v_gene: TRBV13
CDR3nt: TGTGCCAGCAGCTTAGACGGGGCCCCTAGCACAGATACGCAGTATTTT
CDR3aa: CASSLDGAPSTDTQYF

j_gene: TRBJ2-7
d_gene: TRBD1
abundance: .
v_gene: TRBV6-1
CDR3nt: TGTGCCAGCAGTGATCGCCAGGGGGACGTGCAGTACTTC
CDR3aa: CASSDRQGDVQYF

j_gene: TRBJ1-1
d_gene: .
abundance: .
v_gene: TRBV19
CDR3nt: TGTGCCAGTAGTATCTTTGGAGGGGGGAACACTGAAGCTTTCTTT
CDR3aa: CASSIFGGGNTEAFF

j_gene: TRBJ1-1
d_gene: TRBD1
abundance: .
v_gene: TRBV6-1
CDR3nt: TGTGCCAGCAGTGAAAACCCTGGGACAGGGAACACTGAAGCTTTCTTT
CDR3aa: CASSENPGTGNTEAFF

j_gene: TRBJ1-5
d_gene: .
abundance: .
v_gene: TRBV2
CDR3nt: TGTGCCAGCAGTACAGGGATTGGCAATCAGCCCCAGCATTTT
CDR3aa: CASSTGIGNQPQHF

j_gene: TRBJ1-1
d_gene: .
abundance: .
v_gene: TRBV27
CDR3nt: TGTGCCAGCACTTCCAGGGGTGGGTACACTGAAGCTTTCTTT
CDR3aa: CASTSRGGYTEAFF

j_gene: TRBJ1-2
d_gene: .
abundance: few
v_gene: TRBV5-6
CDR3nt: TGTGCCAGCAGCGCCTCGACATTGGGGGGGCGCCACTATGGCTACACCTTC
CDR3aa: CASSASTLGGRHYGYTF

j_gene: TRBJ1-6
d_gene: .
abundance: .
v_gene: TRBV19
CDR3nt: TGTGCCAGTAGTATAGAGCACGATAATTCACCCCTCCACTTT
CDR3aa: CASSIEHDNSPLHF

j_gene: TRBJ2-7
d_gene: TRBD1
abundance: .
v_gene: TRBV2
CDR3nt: TGTGCCAGCAGTGAATATGGACAGGGGTACTACGAGCAGTACTTC
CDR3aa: CASSEYGQGYYEQYF